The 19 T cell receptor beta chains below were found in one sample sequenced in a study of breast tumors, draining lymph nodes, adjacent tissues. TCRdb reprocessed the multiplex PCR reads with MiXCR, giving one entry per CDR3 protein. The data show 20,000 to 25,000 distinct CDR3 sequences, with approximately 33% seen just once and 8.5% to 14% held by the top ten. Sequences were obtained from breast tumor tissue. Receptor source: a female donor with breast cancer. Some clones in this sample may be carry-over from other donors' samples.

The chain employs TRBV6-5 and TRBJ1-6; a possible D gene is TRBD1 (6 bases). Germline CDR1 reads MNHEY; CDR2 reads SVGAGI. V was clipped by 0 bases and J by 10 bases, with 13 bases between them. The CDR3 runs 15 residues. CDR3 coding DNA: TGTGCCAGCAGTTACTCGCAGGGGAGGCGATCACCCCTCCACTTT. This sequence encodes CASSYSQGRRSPLHF.

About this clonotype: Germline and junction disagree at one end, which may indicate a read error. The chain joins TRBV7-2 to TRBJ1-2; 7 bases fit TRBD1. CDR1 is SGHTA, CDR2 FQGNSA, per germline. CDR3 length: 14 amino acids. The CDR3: CASSSRQGIYGYIF. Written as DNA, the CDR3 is TGTGCCAGCAGCTCGCGACAGGGAATCTATGGCTACATTTTC.

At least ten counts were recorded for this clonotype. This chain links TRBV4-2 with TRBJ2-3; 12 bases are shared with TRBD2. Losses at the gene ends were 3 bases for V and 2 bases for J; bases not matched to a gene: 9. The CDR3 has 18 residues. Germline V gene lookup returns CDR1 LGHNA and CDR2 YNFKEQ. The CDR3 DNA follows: TGTGCCAGCAGCCAGCTAGCGGGAGGGCCGTTGTTCACAGATACGCAGTATTTT. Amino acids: CASSQLAGGPLFTDTQYF.

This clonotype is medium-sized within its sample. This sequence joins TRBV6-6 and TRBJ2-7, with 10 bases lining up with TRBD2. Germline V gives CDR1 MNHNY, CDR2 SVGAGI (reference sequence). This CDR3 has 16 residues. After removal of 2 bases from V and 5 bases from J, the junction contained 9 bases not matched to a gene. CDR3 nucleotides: TGTGCCAGCAGTTACGGGGAACTAGCGGGATTCAACGAGCAGTACTTC. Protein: CASSYGELAGFNEQYF.

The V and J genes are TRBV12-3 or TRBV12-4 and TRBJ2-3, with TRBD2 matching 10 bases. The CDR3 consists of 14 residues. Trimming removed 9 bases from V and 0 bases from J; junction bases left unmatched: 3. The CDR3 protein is CASGGLASTDTQYF. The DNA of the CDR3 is TGTGCCAGTGGGGGACTAGCGAGCACAGATACGCAGTATTTT.

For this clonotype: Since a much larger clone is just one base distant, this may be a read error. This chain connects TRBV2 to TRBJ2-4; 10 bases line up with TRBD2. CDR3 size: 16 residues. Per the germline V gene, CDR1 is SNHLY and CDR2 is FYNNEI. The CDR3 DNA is TGTGTCAGCAGAGACCATCTAGCGGGAGCTCTGGACATTCAGTACTTC. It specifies CVSRDHLAGALDIQYF.

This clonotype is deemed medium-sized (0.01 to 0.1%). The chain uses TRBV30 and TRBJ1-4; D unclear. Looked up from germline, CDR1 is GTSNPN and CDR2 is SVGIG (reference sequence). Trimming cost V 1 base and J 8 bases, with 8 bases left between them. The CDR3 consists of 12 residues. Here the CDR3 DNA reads TGTGCCTGGAGTGGGGGAACGGAAAAACTGTTTTTT. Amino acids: CAWSGGTEKLFF.

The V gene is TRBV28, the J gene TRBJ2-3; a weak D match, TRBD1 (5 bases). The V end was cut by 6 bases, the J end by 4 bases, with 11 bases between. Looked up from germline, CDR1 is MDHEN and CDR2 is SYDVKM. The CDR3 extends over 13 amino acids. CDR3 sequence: CASSLRQSDTQYF. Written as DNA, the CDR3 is TGTGCCAGCAGCCTACGACAGTCAGATACGCAGTATTTT.

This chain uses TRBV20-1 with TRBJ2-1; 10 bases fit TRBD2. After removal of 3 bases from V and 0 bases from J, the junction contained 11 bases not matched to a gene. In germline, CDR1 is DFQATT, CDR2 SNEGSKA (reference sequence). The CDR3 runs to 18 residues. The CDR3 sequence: CSARPSSGRARSYNEQFF. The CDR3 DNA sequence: TGCAGTGCTAGGCCGTCAAGCGGGAGGGCCCGCTCCTACAATGAGCAGTTCTTC.

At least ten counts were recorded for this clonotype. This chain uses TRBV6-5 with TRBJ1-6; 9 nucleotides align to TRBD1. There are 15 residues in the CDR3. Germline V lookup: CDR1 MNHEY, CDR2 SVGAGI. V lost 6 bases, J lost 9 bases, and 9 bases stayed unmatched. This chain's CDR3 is CASRGTGLKISPLHF. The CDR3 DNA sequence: TGTGCCAGCAGGGGGACAGGGTTGAAAATTTCACCCCTCCACTTT.

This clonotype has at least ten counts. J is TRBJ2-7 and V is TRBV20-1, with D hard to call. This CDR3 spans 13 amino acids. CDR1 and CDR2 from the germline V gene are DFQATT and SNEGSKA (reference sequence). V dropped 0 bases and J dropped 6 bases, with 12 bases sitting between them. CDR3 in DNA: TGCAGTGCTAGAGATAGTTCCGTCCCCGAGCAGTACTTC. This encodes CSARDSSVPEQYF.

The CDR3 loop is CASSLSTGGETQYF. CDR3 bases: TGTGCCAGCAGCTTATCGACAGGGGGAGAGACCCAGTACTTC. The chain has TRBV7-6 and TRBJ2-5; 9 positions agree with TRBD1. The CDR3 runs 14 residues. The J segment lost 4 bases and the V segment lost 2 bases, leaving 2 bases of the junction unmatched. The germline V gene has CDR1 SGHVS and CDR2 FNYEAQ.

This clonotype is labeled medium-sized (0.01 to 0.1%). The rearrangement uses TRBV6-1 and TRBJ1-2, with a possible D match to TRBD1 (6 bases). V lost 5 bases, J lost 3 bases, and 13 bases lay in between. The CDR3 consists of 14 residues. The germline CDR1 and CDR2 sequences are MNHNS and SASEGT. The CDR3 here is CASSRQAGDYGYTF. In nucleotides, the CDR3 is TGTGCCAGCAGTAGACAGGCGGGGGACTATGGCTACACCTTC.

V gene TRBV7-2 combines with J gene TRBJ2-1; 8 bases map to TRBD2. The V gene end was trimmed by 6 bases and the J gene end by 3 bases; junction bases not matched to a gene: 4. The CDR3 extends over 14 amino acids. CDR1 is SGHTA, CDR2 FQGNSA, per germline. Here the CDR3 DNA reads TGTGCCAGCAGGGCGACTAGCGTCTACAATGAGCAGTTCTTC. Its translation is CASRATSVYNEQFF. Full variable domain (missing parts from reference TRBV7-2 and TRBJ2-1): GAGVSQSPSNKVTEKGKDVELRCDPISGHTALYWYRQSLGQGLEFLIYFQGNSAPDKSGLPSDRFSAERTGGSVSTLTIQRTQQEDSAVYLCASRATSVYNEQFFGPGTRLTVL.

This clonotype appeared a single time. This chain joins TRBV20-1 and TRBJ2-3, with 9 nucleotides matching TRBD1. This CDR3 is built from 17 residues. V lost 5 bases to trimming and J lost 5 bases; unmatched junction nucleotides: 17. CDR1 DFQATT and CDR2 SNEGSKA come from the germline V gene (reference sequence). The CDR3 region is CSAVDRGLGEVRDTQYF. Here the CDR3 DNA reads TGCAGTGCTGTCGACAGGGGGTTGGGTGAGGTTCGAGATACGCAGTATTTT.

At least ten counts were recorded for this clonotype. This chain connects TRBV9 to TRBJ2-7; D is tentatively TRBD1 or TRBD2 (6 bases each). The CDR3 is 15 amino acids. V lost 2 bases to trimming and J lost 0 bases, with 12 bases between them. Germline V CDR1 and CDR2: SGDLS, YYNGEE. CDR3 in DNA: TGTGCCAGCAGCGTTAGGGGGGAAGGCTCCTACGAGCAGTACTTC. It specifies CASSVRGEGSYEQYF.

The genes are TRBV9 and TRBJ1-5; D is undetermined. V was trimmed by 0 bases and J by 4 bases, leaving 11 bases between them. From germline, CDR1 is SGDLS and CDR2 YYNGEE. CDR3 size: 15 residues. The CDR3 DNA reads TGTGCCAGCAGCGTAGAAGGAGGGAGAAATCAGCCCCAGCATTTT. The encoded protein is CASSVEGGRNQPQHF.

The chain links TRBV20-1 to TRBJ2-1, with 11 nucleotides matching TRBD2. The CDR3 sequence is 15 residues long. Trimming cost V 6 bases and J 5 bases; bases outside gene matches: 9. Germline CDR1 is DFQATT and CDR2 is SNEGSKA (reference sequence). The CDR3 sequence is CSAPSGTSGNNEQFF. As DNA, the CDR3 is TGCAGTGCACCATCCGGGACTAGCGGAAACAATGAGCAGTTCTTC.

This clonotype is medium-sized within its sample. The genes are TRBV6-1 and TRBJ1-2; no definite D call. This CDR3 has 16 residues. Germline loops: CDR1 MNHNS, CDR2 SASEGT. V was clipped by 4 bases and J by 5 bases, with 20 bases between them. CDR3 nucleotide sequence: TGTGCCAGCAGTGCCCCCACTTGGGAGGAGGTATATGGCTACACCTTC. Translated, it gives CASSAPTWEEVYGYTF.